This T cell receptor beta chain came from a study of T cells in tuberculosis. Study-wide findings and caveats: The TCR-beta difference was not significant; alpha differences partly reflected length.

Clones were read by immunoSEQ multiplex PCR, and TCRdb kept only the in-frame ones, dropping some. The sample contains under 35,000 clones, around 92% of which appear only once. As for time point: new active TB diagnosis, blood taken before or within 7 days of starting treatment. Each donor contributed about 110,000 T cells on average, unsorted. Concerning this clone: Its target is not known.

J was trimmed by 6 bases and V by 7 bases; bases with no gene match: 9. The CDR3 spans 15 residues. Germline V gene lookup returns CDR1 GTSNPN and CDR2 SVGIG (reference sequence). Source: PBMCs, taken at tuberculosis diagnosis. The clonotype was recovered from an adult with tuberculosis. Some clones in this sample may be carry-over from other donors' samples. J is TRBJ2-3 and V is TRBV30; 14 bases fit TRBD2. The CDR3 reads CALQGTSGGWDTQYF. CDR3 DNA sequence: TGTGCCTTGCAAGGGACTAGCGGGGGCTGGGATACGCAGTATTTT. The full variable domain, with the rest looked up from reference TRBV30 and TRBJ2-3, is SQTIHQWPATLVQPVGSPLSLECTVEGTSNPNLYWYRQAAGRGLQLLFYSVGIGQISSEVPQNLSASRPQDRQFILSSKKLLLSDSGFYLCALQGTSGGWDTQYFGPGTRLTVL.